One T cell receptor (beta chain) is described in this entry. What antigen it recognizes has not been identified. The record has no base qualities; no much larger clone is one base away. The record originates from a study of human T cells and chemical hapten exposure (dated by TCRdb to the early 2020s). At the level of the whole study: For sensitization, 2% DPC in acetone was applied to an approximately 2 cm by approximately 2 cm area of upper inner arm skin. Patch testing was performed on the upper back with Finn chambers containing 0.01% DPC, and the patch tests were scored after 6 days according to International Contact Dermatitis Research Group standards. In alopecia patients, the study followed how the peripheral blood TCR repertoire changed in vivo over primary and secondary sensitization to diphenylcyclopropenone (DPC), a hapten. The libraries were sequenced as a pool, and the TCR yield per sample differed mostly because of small variations in library volumes within the pool. Patients additionally received weekly therapeutic DPC doses to the scalp throughout the roughly 24-week study period. Blood for TCR sequencing was provided by twenty-nine alopecia patients at one to four time points (pre-sensitization, 2, 6 and 24 weeks). The mostly female patient cohort included alopecia areata with under or over 50% scalp involvement, alopecia totalis and alopecia universalis. Blood samples were taken from patients before sensitization (week 0) and then at 2, 6 and about 24 weeks after DPC sensitization. Broader findings and caveats from the paper: A positive correlation was found between the number of PT1 expanded TCRs and patch test score, with significance reached at thresholds 8, 16 and 32 but not 4. After repeated subsampling, changes were observed in the strength of the expansion versus patch-test correlation and in the threshold at which the correlation became significant. Significantly more large CDR3 similarity clusters were formed by expanded TCRs than by pre-sensitization or healthy control sets, consistent with antigen-driven responses. The number of TCRs above 1 in 1000 frequency did not change with DPC sensitization; there was no evidence of global repertoire structure alterations. Alopecia, a presumed autoimmune disease, was present in all patients, so the immune response of the patients might differ from that of healthy individuals.

The library was prepared using RACE. Reads for this sample came from a NextSeq 500. During library preparation, unique molecular identifiers were attached to individual cDNA molecules so that TCRs could be counted in a quantitative, reproducible way. From each blood RNA sample, both TCR alpha and TCR beta chains were sequenced. The study's processing was this. A median of approximately 100,000 TCRs per sample was observed, with a range of roughly 20,000 to 750,000. The Decombinator software suite was used to annotate the V, J and CDR3 of the TCR reads. For the PS versus PT1 abundance plots, all samples were subsampled to the same number of TCRs (28,000). Expanded TCRs were defined as absent before sensitization and observed at least eight times at the 2-week time point. The raw public reads went through TCRdb reprocessing: fastp at Q25, MiXCR clone calling, in-frame beta chains kept. Rows merge per CDR3 protein into single entries with the most common DNA and genes. These V and J calls rely on TCRdb rather than the paper's analysis. This sample lists around 180,000 distinct CDR3 sequences; 25% to 35% were detected once. The top ten constitute about 2.7% of the sample.

The time point label corresponds to: pre-sensitization, week 0. The treatment or condition label for this specimen denotes: therapeutic diphenylcyclopropenone sensitization with weekly scalp DPC. At each patch-test visit, blood was drawn before the patch test was applied. Patients were eligible if aged 18 to 70, diagnosed with alopecia and judged suitable for DPC therapy, and pregnant patients were excluded. Unfractionated whole blood was collected in Tempus Blood RNA tubes, and total RNA was extracted from that blood. Including cysteine and phenylalanine, the CDR3 has 15 amino acids. The kept DNA is CDR3 alone, 45 bases in frame from the first base. Via the germline V gene, CDR1 is SGHTA and CDR2 FQGTGA. For this chain, trimming is 2 bases at the V end and 9 bases at the J end, and the number of junction bases without a gene match is 6.

The chain links TRBV7-3 with TRBJ1-6, and TRBD1 aligns with 8 junction nucleotides. The sample consisted of whole blood, taken in connection with sensitization to the hapten diphenylcyclopropenone (DPC). The receptor comes from a woman in her twenties or thirties with alopecia areata. Some clones in this sample may be carry-over from other donors' samples. The CDR3 reads CASSLSGGAVSPLHF. Here is the DNA: TGTGCCAGCAGCTTATCAGGGGGCGCGGTTTCACCCCTCCACTTT.